One sample yielded the 12 T cell receptor beta chains listed below, sequenced in a study of cytomegalovirus exposure and HLA in healthy donors. 13 Jbeta primers and 60 Vbeta primers were used for the PCR. TCRdb keeps only in-frame clones here, not all; method: immunoSEQ multiplex PCR. This sample has about 130,000 clones, with 80% found just once. Sequencing used PBMCs. The receptors come from a man aged 35 to 55 in good health and CMV-seronegative.

DNA for the CDR3: TGTGCCAGCAGTTCCGGACAGGGGAGGGGTGGCTACACCTTC. Its translation is CASSSGQGRGGYTF. The chain combines TRBV28 with TRBJ1-2; 9 nucleotides match TRBD1. Unmatched junction bases numbered 7, after V lost 4 bases and J lost 7 bases. Germline lookup yields CDR1 MDHEN and CDR2 SYDVKM. This CDR3 is built from 14 residues.

The chain employs TRBV28 and TRBJ2-7; TRBD1 is a possible D gene (6 bases). The CDR3 is made up of 14 amino acids. V gave up 5 bases and J gave up 6 bases, with 17 bases separating them. The germline gives CDR1 MDHEN, CDR2 SYDVKM. In DNA form, the CDR3 reads TGTGCCAGCAGTACACAGGGTAGGGGATCCGAGCAGTACTTC. It yields the protein CASSTQGRGSEQYF.

This clone was detected a few times. This chain connects TRBV5-4 to TRBJ2-3; TRBD2 matches at 7 bases. Germline lookup yields CDR1 SGHNT and CDR2 YYREEE (reference sequence). The J segment lost 6 bases and the V segment lost 2 bases, leaving 9 bases of the junction unmatched. The CDR3 runs 15 residues. CDR3 region: CASSLTGGRWDTQYF. DNA of the CDR3: TGTGCCAGCAGCTTAACGGGGGGTCGTTGGGATACGCAGTATTTT.

The chain's CDR3 is CASSPTSGPSYEQYF. CDR3 nucleotide sequence: TGTGCCAGCAGTCCGACTAGCGGGCCCTCCTACGAGCAGTACTTC. The genes are TRBV6-5 and TRBJ2-7, with 10 bases aligning to TRBD2. The CDR3 extends over 15 amino acids. V lost 5 bases and J lost 0; bases outside the gene matches: 4. Germline CDR1 MNHEY, CDR2 SVGAGI.

The V call is TRBV21-1, the J call TRBJ2-7; whether TRBD1, the table's D call, matches the DNA was not checked. TRBV21-1 counts as a pseudogene. The CDR3 is made up of 16 amino acids. Here the CDR3 reads CASSLKSGTGVYEQYF. Written as DNA, the CDR3 is TGTGCCAGCAGCCTAAAGAGTGGGACAGGGGTCTACGAGCAGTACTTC.

This clone has more than one count but fewer than ten. V and J are TRBV6-1 and TRBJ2-7, with 12 bases that match TRBD1. Germline V gene sequence: CDR1 MNHNS, CDR2 SASEGT. The CDR3 totals 13 residues. Trimming removed 11 bases from V and 5 bases from J; junction bases left unmatched: 7. CDR3 sequence (DNA): TGTGCCTCCAGAGGGACAGGGGGCCACGAGCAGTACTTC. Protein product: CASRGTGGHEQYF.

The chain has TRBV9 and TRBJ2-7; 8 bases are a match to TRBD1. From germline, CDR1 is SGDLS and CDR2 YYNGEE. V lost 2 bases, J lost 5 bases, and 3 bases stayed unmatched. The CDR3 spans 13 residues. Here the CDR3 reads CASSVQGADEQYF. The CDR3 DNA follows: TGTGCCAGCAGCGTCCAGGGGGCGGACGAGCAGTACTTC.

The chain couples TRBV6-4 to TRBJ1-1; 10 nucleotides match TRBD1. The V segment lost 8 bases and the J segment 2 bases; nucleotides outside the gene matches: 5. From germline, CDR1 is MRHNA and CDR2 SNTAGT. The CDR3 extends over 14 amino acids. CDR3 sequence reads: CASDRGLINTEAFF. Written as DNA, the CDR3 is TGTGCCAGCGACAGGGGGCTAATAAACACTGAAGCTTTCTTT.

J is TRBJ2-6 and V is TRBV7-6, with D tentatively TRBD2 (5 bases). Germline CDR1 SGHVS, CDR2 FNYEAQ. V gave up 5 bases and J gave up 0 bases, with 11 bases separating them. The CDR3 length is 16 residues. The DNA of the CDR3 is TGTGCCAGCAGCCTCACCACTAGCTCTGGGGCCAACGTCCTGACTTTC. It translates to CASSLTTSSGANVLTF.

There are a few counts of this clone. This rearrangement joins TRBV19 to TRBJ2-2; TRBD2 matches 11 bases. The junction had 2 bases not matched to a gene; V was cut back by 5 bases and J by 0 bases. The germline V gene encodes CDR1 LNHDA and CDR2 SQIVND (reference sequence). This CDR3 is 16 amino acids long. The CDR3 spells CASSPSGGSNTGELFF. Here the CDR3 DNA reads TGTGCCAGTAGTCCTAGCGGGGGGTCGAACACCGGGGAGCTGTTTTTT. The full variable domain, with the rest looked up from reference TRBV19 and TRBJ2-2, is DGGITQSPKYLFRKEGQNVTLSCEQNLNHDAMYWYRQDPGQGLRLIYYSQIVNDFQKGDIAEGYSVSREKKESFPLTVTSAQKNPTAFYLCASSPSGGSNTGELFFGEGSRLTVL.

This chain joins TRBV27 and TRBJ1-5; TRBD1 might be the D (5 bases). The germline CDR1 and CDR2 sequences are MNHEY and SMNVEV (reference sequence). The CDR3 has 15 residues. Trimming took 4 bases from V and 0 from J, leaving 10 bases between them. The CDR3 DNA reads TGTGCCAGCAGTTCCCGACAGCATAGCAATCAGCCCCAGCATTTT. Protein: CASSSRQHSNQPQHF.

The V and J genes are TRBV6-5 and TRBJ1-3; D ambiguous. V was pared by 6 bases and J by 0 bases, with 12 bases between. This CDR3 is 15 amino acids long. Germline values: CDR1 MNHEY, CDR2 SVGAGI. The CDR3 DNA reads as TGTGCCAGCAGCTTCGCGCCGTTCTCTGGAAACACCATATATTTT. Protein sequence: CASSFAPFSGNTIYF.